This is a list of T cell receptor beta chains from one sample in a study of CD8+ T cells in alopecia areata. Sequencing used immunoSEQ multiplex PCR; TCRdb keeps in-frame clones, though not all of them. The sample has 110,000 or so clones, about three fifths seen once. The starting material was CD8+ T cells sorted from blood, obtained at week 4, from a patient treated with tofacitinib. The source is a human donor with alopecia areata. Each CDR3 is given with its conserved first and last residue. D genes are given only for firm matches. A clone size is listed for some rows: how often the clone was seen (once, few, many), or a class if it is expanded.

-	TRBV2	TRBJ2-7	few	TGTGCCAGTCCCCGCGATGGCAGTCCATACGAGCAGTACTTC	CASPRDGSPYEQYF
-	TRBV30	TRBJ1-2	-	TGTGCCTGGATTGGCAGCCCTAATACCTATGGCTACACCTTC	CAWIGSPNTYGYTF
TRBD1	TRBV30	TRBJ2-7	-	TGTGCCTGGAACCCGGGACAGGGGGCGGGGGAGCAGTACTTC	CAWNPGQGAGEQYF
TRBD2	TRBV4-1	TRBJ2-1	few	TGCGCCAGCAGCCAAGAGTCAGCGGGGCTGGAGCAGTTCTTC	CASSQESAGLEQFF
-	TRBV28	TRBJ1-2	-	TGTGCCAGCACCACTGTCGCCCGGGGGGCCCAATGGACCTATGGCTACACCTTC	CASTTVARGAQWTYGYTF
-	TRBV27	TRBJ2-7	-	TGTGCCAGCAGTTTGGGGGGCCGAGGCTACGAGCAGTACTTC	CASSLGGRGYEQYF
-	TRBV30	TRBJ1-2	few	TGTGCCTGGAGTGTAATGGTCGGCGATTTAGATGGCTACACCTTC	CAWSVMVGDLDGYTF
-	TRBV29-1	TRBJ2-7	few	TGCAGCGCGCTTTACACTGATTACGAGCAGTACTTC	CSALYTDYEQYF
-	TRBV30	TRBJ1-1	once	TGTGCCTGGAGTACGTTATTGAACACTGAAGCTTTCTTT	CAWSTLLNTEAFF
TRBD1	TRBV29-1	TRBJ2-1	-	TGCAGCATGGAGAGGCGACAGGGGCTTTACAATGAGCAGTTCTTC	CSMERRQGLYNEQFF
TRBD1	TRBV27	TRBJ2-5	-	TGTGCCAGCAGTACCAGGGGGCAGGGGGGACCGTCGGGAGAGACCCAGTACTTC	CASSTRGQGGPSGETQYF
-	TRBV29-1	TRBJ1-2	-	TGCAGCGTTGAAGTGGAGGGAGCCTATGGCTACACCTTC	CSVEVEGAYGYTF
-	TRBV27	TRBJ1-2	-	TGTGCCAGCAGCCCTAAGGTTAACTATGGCTACACCTTC	CASSPKVNYGYTF
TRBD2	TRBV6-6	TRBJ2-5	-	TGTGCCAGCAGTAGACTAGCGGCCTATCAAGAGACCCAGTACTTC	CASSRLAAYQETQYF
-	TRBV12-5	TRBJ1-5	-	TGTGCTAGTGGTTTGCCTCATAGCAATCAGCCCCAGCATTTT	CASGLPHSNQPQHF
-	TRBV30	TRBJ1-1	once	TGTGCGGCGATAGGAGGGAACACTGAAGCTTTCTTT	CAAIGGNTEAFF
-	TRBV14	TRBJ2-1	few	TGTGCCAGCAGCCAAGGGTTCAACCGGAGAAGAGTTGAGCAGTTCTTC	CASSQGFNRRRVEQFF
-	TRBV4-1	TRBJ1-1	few	TGCGCCAGCAGCCAAGATGGGGGAGGGAGACGGACTGAAGCTTTCTTT	CASSQDGGGRRTEAFF
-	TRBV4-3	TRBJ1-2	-	TGCGCCAGCAGCCAAGACGGCAGGGGTTCGTTCTATGGCTACACCTTC	CASSQDGRGSFYGYTF
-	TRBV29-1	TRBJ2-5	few	TGCAGCGTCCTCCAAGAGACCCAGTACTTC	CSVLQETQYF
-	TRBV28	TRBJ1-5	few	TGTGCCAGCAGTTCTCAGGGTCTCAGCAATCAGCCCCAGCATTTT	CASSSQGLSNQPQHF
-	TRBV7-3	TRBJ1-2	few	TGTGCCAGCAGCTTAAGGGGTGGCTATGGCTACACCTTC	CASSLRGGYGYTF
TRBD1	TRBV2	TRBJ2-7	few	TGTGCCAGCAGTGGCCCGCCTACAGGGGATTGGGAGCAGTACTTC	CASSGPPTGDWEQYF
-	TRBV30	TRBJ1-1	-	TGTGCCTGGGGGGGTATGAACACTGAAGCTTTCTTT	CAWGGMNTEAFF
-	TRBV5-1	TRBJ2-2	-	TGCGCCAGCAGCTTGGGAAGGGACCCCGGGGAGCTGTTTTTT	CASSLGRDPGELFF
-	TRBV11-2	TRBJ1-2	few	TGTGCCAGCAGCTTTCCAGGCAACTATGGCTACACCTTC	CASSFPGNYGYTF
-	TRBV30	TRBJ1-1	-	TGTGCCTGGGACACTACAGTGAACACTGAAGCTTTCTTT	CAWDTTVNTEAFF
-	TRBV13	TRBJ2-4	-	TGTGCCAGCAGCATAAGGACTGGCAATAACATTCAGTACTTC	CASSIRTGNNIQYF
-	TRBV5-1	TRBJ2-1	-	TGCGCCAGCAGCTTGGGGCGGGAAAACAATGAGCAGTTCTTC	CASSLGRENNEQFF
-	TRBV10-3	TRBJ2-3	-	TGTGCCATCCGGTTACAGGTGACAGATACGCAGTATTTT	CAIRLQVTDTQYF
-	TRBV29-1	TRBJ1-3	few	TGCAGCGTTGAAGCAACCTACTCTGGAAACACCATATATTTT	CSVEATYSGNTIYF
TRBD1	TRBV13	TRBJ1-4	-	TGTGCCAGCAGCCAACGGACAGGAGGTGAAAAACTGTTTTTT	CASSQRTGGEKLFF
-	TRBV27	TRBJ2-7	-	TGTGCCAGCAGTTTAACCGGGGCCCGAGGGGAGCAGTACTTC	CASSLTGARGEQYF
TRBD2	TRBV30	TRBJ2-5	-	TGTGCCTGGAGTGCAACTAGCGGGGCGGAGACCCAGTACTTC	CAWSATSGAETQYF
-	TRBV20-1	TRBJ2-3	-	TGCAGTGCGAACACAGGGGATACGCAGTATTTT	CSANTGDTQYF
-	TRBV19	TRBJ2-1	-	TGTGCCAGTAGTATAGTAGCGCCCAATGAGCAGTTCTTC	CASSIVAPNEQFF
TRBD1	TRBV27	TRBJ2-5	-	TGTGCCAGCAGTCACAGGGGGAGATCGGAGACCCAGTACTTC	CASSHRGRSETQYF